A selection of T cell receptor beta chains follows, all from one sample in a study of metastatic and nonmetastatic thyroid tumors. TCRdb used MiXCR to call clones anew from the PCR reads. The table lists about 64,000 clones, roughly 17% of them singletons. The sequenced material came from blood. Source of these receptors: a male donor with papillary thyroid cancer or a benign thyroid nodule (not recorded which). Some clones in this sample may be carry-over from other donors' samples. Both conserved end residues are part of each CDR3. A D gene is named only where the DNA matches it firmly. Clone size is shown for a subset of rows, as once, few, many or a class of expanded clone.

v_call,cdr3_length,j_call,d_call,clone_size,cdr3_aa,cdr3_nt
TRBV27,13,TRBJ1-2,.,many,CASSLSGANGYTF,TGTGCCAGCAGTTTATCGGGTGCGAATGGCTACACCTTC
TRBV20-1,12,TRBJ2-2,.,many,CSALQGPGELFF,TGCAGTGCTTTACAGGGTCCCGGGGAGCTGTTTTTT
TRBV12-3/TRBV12-4,15,TRBJ1-2,.,many,CASRDSGVLGYGYTF,TGTGCCAGCAGGGACTCGGGGGTCTTGGGCTATGGCTACACCTTC
TRBV13,15,TRBJ2-1,.,many,CASSSLTSAFDEQFF,TGTGCCAGCAGCTCGTTGACTAGTGCTTTCGATGAGCAGTTCTTC
TRBV9,17,TRBJ2-1,TRBD2,many,CASSDPSGGVSDNEQFF,TGTGCCAGCAGCGACCCCAGCGGGGGGGTATCTGATAATGAGCAGTTCTTC
TRBV11-1,16,TRBJ2-1,TRBD2,many,CASSLAPGLGALEQFF,TGTGCCAGCAGCTTAGCTCCGGGACTAGGTGCGCTTGAGCAGTTCTTC
TRBV30,14,TRBJ1-5,.,many,CAWSSGTYNQPQHF,TGTGCCTGGAGCTCCGGGACCTACAATCAGCCCCAGCATTTT
TRBV4-2,16,TRBJ2-5,TRBD2,many,CASSQWALAEQETQYF,TGTGCCAGCAGCCAGTGGGCCCTAGCGGAACAAGAGACCCAGTACTTC
TRBV2,15,TRBJ2-7,TRBD1,many,CASSEEGTGNYEQYF,TGTGCCAGCAGTGAAGAGGGGACAGGGAACTACGAGCAGTACTTC
TRBV6-1,13,TRBJ2-5,.,many,CASRGALEETQYF,TGTGCCAGCAGAGGGGCGCTTGAAGAGACCCAGTACTTC
TRBV4-1,16,TRBJ2-7,.,many,CASSQTGFKENYEQYF,TGCGCCAGCAGCCAAACAGGGTTCAAGGAAAACTACGAGCAGTACTTC
TRBV20-1,15,TRBJ1-5,.,many,CSASRSSGTGEPQHF,TGCAGTGCTTCCCGGTCTAGTGGGACGGGGGAGCCCCAGCATTTT
TRBV11-1,16,TRBJ1-1,.,many,CASSLRSGSRSTEAFF,TGTGCCAGCAGCTTACGGTCAGGCAGCCGTAGCACTGAAGCTTTCTTT
TRBV6-1,15,TRBJ2-3,.,many,CASSGWGAGTDTQYF,TGTGCCAGCAGTGGCTGGGGCGCCGGCACAGATACGCAGTATTTT
TRBV18,16,TRBJ2-7,.,once,CASSPPTRGISYEQYF,TGTGCCAGCTCACCACCGACTCGTGGGATCTCCTACGAGCAGTACTTC
TRBV6-1,14,TRBJ2-7,.,many,CASSEGQSSYEQYF,TGTGCCAGCAGTGAAGGACAGAGCTCCTACGAGCAGTACTTC
TRBV5-1,18,TRBJ2-6,.,.,CASSFYSRGPSGANVPTF,TGCGCCAGCAGCTTTTATTCTCGGGGACCCTCTGGGGCCAACGTCCCGACTTTC
TRBV18,12,TRBJ2-1,TRBD1,many,CASSPNRGEQFF,TGTGCCAGCTCACCGAACAGGGGGGAGCAGTTCTTC
TRBV4-1,15,TRBJ2-2,.,many,CASSQVYRNTGELFF,TGCGCCAGCAGCCAAGTATACAGGAACACCGGGGAGCTGTTTTTT
TRBV12-3/TRBV12-4,13,TRBJ2-2,.,few,CASSYENTWELFF,TGTGCCAGCAGTTACGAAAACACCTGGGAGCTGTTTTTT
TRBV20-1,14,TRBJ2-1,TRBD2,many,CSLTEREGVHEQFF,TGCAGTCTCACAGAGCGGGAGGGTGTCCATGAGCAGTTCTTC
TRBV4-1,14,TRBJ2-3,.,many,CASSQDLGSRPQYF,TGCGCCAGCAGCCAAGATCTGGGTTCCAGGCCGCAGTATTTT
TRBV7-2,15,TRBJ2-2,TRBD2,many,CASSLDGGAHRELFF,TGTGCCAGCAGCTTAGACGGGGGGGCTCACCGGGAGCTGTTTTTT
TRBV6-4,14,TRBJ2-3,TRBD2,many,CASSELAGADTQYF,TGTGCCAGCAGTGAGTTAGCGGGAGCGGATACGCAGTATTTT
TRBV20-1,12,TRBJ1-4,TRBD1,many,CSARDRGEKLFF,TGCAGTGCTAGGGACAGGGGCGAAAAACTGTTTTTT
TRBV5-1,14,TRBJ1-5,.,once,CASSPAGYSKPQHF,TGCGCCAGCAGCCCGGCCGGGTACAGTAAGCCCCAGCATTTT
TRBV19,12,TRBJ1-5,.,many,CASSAGRQPQHF,TGTGCCAGTAGTGCCGGTCGACAGCCCCAGCATTTT
TRBV6-5,18,TRBJ2-7,.,few,CASSPGGAHWAKVHEQYF,TGTGCCAGCAGTCCCGGCGGCGCACATTGGGCGAAGGTCCACGAGCAGTACTTC
TRBV18,15,TRBJ2-3,TRBD1,.,CASSPGQGSTDTQYF,TGTGCCAGCTCACCTGGACAGGGCTCCACAGATACGCAGTATTTT
TRBV5-5,15,TRBJ1-5,.,many,CASSLSDSVYQPQHF,TGTGCCAGCAGCTTGTCGGACAGCGTATATCAGCCCCAGCATTTT
TRBV7-6,16,TRBJ2-3,TRBD2,many,CASSLATSGSPDTQYF,TGTGCCAGCAGCTTAGCCACTAGCGGGAGCCCAGATACGCAGTATTTT
TRBV5-6,11,TRBJ2-1,.,.,CASSSRYEQFF,TGTGCCAGCAGCAGTAGGTATGAGCAGTTCTTC
TRBV2,13,TRBJ1-1,.,.,CASSGPGNTEAFF,TGTGCCAGCAGTGGCCCCGGGAACACTGAAGCTTTCTTT
TRBV20-1,19,TRBJ2-3,TRBD2,many,CSARDGASGGRLPGDTQYF,TGCAGTGCTAGAGATGGGGCTAGCGGGGGTCGGCTGCCCGGGGATACGCAGTATTTT
TRBV10-3,16,TRBJ2-2,.,many,CAISEVVAENTGELFF,TGTGCCATCAGTGAAGTAGTAGCGGAGAACACCGGGGAGCTGTTTTTT
TRBV19,14,TRBJ2-1,TRBD1,many,CASSLGQGYNEQFF,TGTGCCAGTAGTTTGGGACAGGGCTACAATGAGCAGTTCTTC
TRBV2,17,TRBJ1-5,.,many,CASSWAGWGDYNQPQHF,TGTGCCAGCAGCTGGGCCGGGTGGGGAGACTACAATCAGCCCCAGCATTTT
TRBV27,14,TRBJ2-5,.,many,CASSHQKFGETQYF,TGTGCCAGCAGTCACCAGAAGTTCGGGGAGACCCAGTACTTC
TRBV11-1,20,TRBJ2-1,TRBD2,.,CASILPGGLAGGPSRSEQFF,TGTGCCAGCATCTTACCGGGGGGACTAGCGGGAGGGCCTTCTCGTAGTGAGCAGTTCTTC
TRBV12-3/TRBV12-4,14,TRBJ2-1,TRBD2,many,CASLREGVHNEQFF,TGTGCCAGCTTGCGGGAGGGAGTCCACAATGAGCAGTTCTTC
TRBV5-6,16,TRBJ2-3,TRBD1,many,CASSPLKDRVSDTQYF,TGTGCCAGCAGCCCACTCAAGGACAGGGTTTCGGATACGCAGTATTTT
TRBV9,15,TRBJ2-5,TRBD1,many,CASSADRGAGETQYF,TGTGCCAGCAGCGCGGACAGGGGGGCGGGGGAGACCCAGTACTTC
TRBV20-1,17,TRBJ2-3,.,many,CSARVGTGYTGSDTQYF,TGCAGTGCTAGAGTAGGAACGGGTTACACTGGGTCAGATACGCAGTATTTT
TRBV14,15,TRBJ1-1,.,many,CASSQIQGVNTEAFF,TGTGCCAGCAGCCAAATACAGGGAGTGAACACTGAAGCTTTCTTT
TRBV2,19,TRBJ1-4,.,many,CASRADPRRTGGFNEKLFF,TGTGCCAGCAGGGCAGACCCACGCAGGACCGGCGGATTTAATGAAAAACTGTTTTTT
TRBV6-4,13,TRBJ2-1,TRBD1,many,CASSGRTGNEQFF,TGTGCCAGCAGTGGCCGGACAGGGAACGAGCAGTTCTTC
TRBV4-1,15,TRBJ2-4,.,many,CASSGGGLAKNIQYF,TGCGCCAGCAGTGGAGGGGGTCTAGCCAAAAACATTCAGTACTTC
TRBV19,17,TRBJ2-5,TRBD2,.,CASSIGTSGSHAETQYF,TGTGCCAGTAGTATAGGGACTAGCGGGAGTCATGCGGAGACCCAGTACTTC
TRBV20-1,13,TRBJ2-3,.,many,CSALQQYTDTQYF,TGCAGTGCCCTACAGCAGTACACAGATACGCAGTATTTT
TRBV6-1,15,TRBJ2-5,.,many,CASEGDAFRGETQYF,TGTGCCAGCGAAGGGGACGCCTTTAGAGGAGAGACCCAGTACTTC
TRBV5-6,18,TRBJ2-1,.,many,CASSLLWGASPGHNEQFF,TGTGCCAGCAGCTTGCTCTGGGGGGCCTCACCGGGACACAATGAGCAGTTCTTC
TRBV28,13,TRBJ1-5,.,many,CASKRGNNQPQHF,TGTGCCAGCAAGAGGGGTAACAATCAGCCCCAGCATTTT
TRBV18,14,TRBJ2-2,TRBD1,many,CASSPPTGFGELFF,TGTGCCAGCTCACCACCGACAGGGTTCGGGGAGCTGTTTTTT